This T cell receptor beta chain was retrieved from a study of regulatory T cells in long-lasting Graves disease. CDR3 length: 15 amino acids. With V trimmed by 1 base and J by 4 bases, 3 bases remained unmatched. Germline assignment: CDR1 SEHNR and CDR2 FQNEAQ (reference sequence). As for time point: persistent/refractory GD, antithyroid drugs over 5 years with positive TRAb. After RNA was extracted from PBMCs, the TCR library was made from it. Library construction for TCR beta used iRepertoire HTBI primers and Arm-PCR of CDR3 regions. Each CDR3 protein gets one entry after TCRdb re-called the multiplex PCR reads with MiXCR. The sample lists more than 650,000 distinct CDR3 sequences, 30% occurring once.

The material sequenced was peripheral blood mononuclear cells (PBMCs), taken when the disease was refractory, from a patient treated with antithyroid drugs. This receptor was identified in a female donor with Graves disease. V and J are TRBV7-9 and TRBJ2-2, with 7 bases fitting TRBD2. CDR3 nucleotides: TGTGCCAGCAGCTTAGTGCGGGAGATCACCGGGGAGCTGTTTTTT. This translates into CASSLVREITGELFF. The variable domain in full, with the rest retrieved from reference TRBV7-9 and TRBJ2-2, is DTGVSQNPRHKITKRGQNVTFRCDPISEHNRLYWYRQTLGQGPEFLTYFQNEAQLEKSRLLSDRFSAERPKGSFSTLEIQRTEQGDSAMYLCASSLVREITGELFFGEGSRLTVL.